Presented here are 27 T cell receptor beta chains from one specimen sequenced in a study of regulatory T cells in long-lasting Graves disease. Assembly of TCR beta libraries relied on iRepertoire HTBI primers together with Arm-PCR of CDR3 regions. TCRdb reprocessed the multiplex PCR reads via MiXCR and lists one record per CDR3 protein. The table has roughly 400,000 distinct CDR3 sequences, around 20% seen once. Stated time point: persistent/refractory GD, antithyroid drugs over 5 years with positive TRAb. The TCR library was made from RNA extracted from PBMCs. The material was peripheral blood mononuclear cells (PBMCs), obtained when the disease was refractory, from a patient treated with antithyroid drugs. The source of these receptors is a female donor with Graves disease.

This clonotype was picked up many times. The gene calls are TRBV20-1 and TRBJ2-7; D is unresolved. Germline values: CDR1 DFQATT, CDR2 SNEGSKA (reference sequence). CDR3 length: 11 residues. V dropped 6 bases and J dropped 4 bases, with 10 bases sitting between them. The DNA for the CDR3 is TGCAGTGCCCTAGTGTCTTACGAGCAGTACTTC. Encoded protein: CSALVSYEQYF.

There are many counts of this clonotype. The V and J genes are TRBV2 and TRBJ1-6; D is unresolved. Trimming stripped 3 bases from V and 5 bases from J, with 11 bases between. The CDR3 has 15 residues. The germline V gene has CDR1 SNHLY and CDR2 FYNNEI. The DNA for the CDR3 is TGTGCCAGCAGTGAGGTTGGGAGAGATAATTCACCCCTCCACTTT. Amino acid sequence: CASSEVGRDNSPLHF.

Concerning this clonotype itself: A single base separates this from a much larger clone, so it may be a read error. V gene TRBV6-1 combines with J gene TRBJ1-2; no firm D call. The ends were cut back, 3 bases at V and 1 base at J, with 9 bases in the middle. Germline-derived CDR1 and CDR2 are MNHNS and SASEGT. The CDR3 sequence is 14 residues long. The CDR3: CASSDAQVNYGYTF. The CDR3 coding sequence is TGTGCCAGCAGTGATGCCCAGGTTAACTATGGCTACACCTTC.

The chain employs TRBV19 and TRBJ2-5; possibly TRBD1 for D (6 bases). Trimming removed 5 bases from V and 0 bases from J, with 22 bases in between. Germline V CDR1 and CDR2: LNHDA, SQIVND (reference sequence). This CDR3 spans 18 amino acids. The CDR3 sequence: CASSARQEATGYQETQYF. CDR3 bases: TGTGCCAGTAGTGCCCGACAGGAGGCGACCGGGTACCAAGAGACCCAGTACTTC.

This clonotype was counted a few times. The chain carries TRBV12-3 or TRBV12-4 and TRBJ2-4; TRBD1 or TRBD2 may be the D gene (6 bases each). This CDR3 has 18 residues. Trimming removed 6 bases from V and 0 bases from J, with 21 bases in between. CDR3 protein: CASRGLGGRGLAKNIQYF. The CDR3 nucleotides are TGTGCCAGCAGGGGATTAGGGGGGCGGGGCCTAGCCAAAAACATTCAGTACTTC.

This clonotype occurred many times. CDR3 loop: CASSRDSSNEAFF. CDR3 DNA sequence: TGTGCCAGCAGCCGGGACAGTTCAAATGAAGCTTTCTTT. The chain combines TRBV3-1 with TRBJ1-1, with TRBD1 matching over 7 bases. CDR3 length equals 13 residues. Germline CDR1 LGHDT, CDR2 YNNKEL (reference sequence). The V gene end was trimmed by 4 bases and the J gene end by 7 bases; junction bases not matched to a gene: 6.

This clonotype has a count of ten or more. The chain uses TRBV7-9 and TRBJ2-7; 7 nucleotides agree with TRBD1. This CDR3 is 14 amino acids long. Germline-derived CDR1 and CDR2 are SEHNR and FQNEAQ (reference sequence). V was clipped by 4 bases and J by 2 bases; unmatched bases: 5. Written as DNA, the CDR3 is TGTGCCAGCAGCTGGGGACAGACCACCTACGAGCAGTACTTC. It encodes CASSWGQTTYEQYF.

The chain uses TRBV14 and TRBJ1-1; 11 bases match TRBD1. The CDR3 has 13 residues. Looked up from germline, CDR1 is SGHDN and CDR2 is FVKESK. V lost 3 bases to trimming and J lost 11 bases; unmatched junction nucleotides: 5. The CDR3 DNA reads TGTGCCAGCAGCCATGGACAGGGGGCCGGGGCTTTCTTT. Amino acids: CASSHGQGAGAFF.

This clonotype showed up many times. The chain combines TRBV3-1 with TRBJ2-5; TRBD2 might be the D (5 bases). This CDR3 is 14 amino acids long. Germline-derived CDR1 and CDR2 are LGHDT and YNNKEL (reference sequence). Trimming removed 0 bases from V and 3 bases from J, with 8 bases in between. The CDR3 protein is CASSQDGGKETQYF. CDR3 nucleotide sequence: TGTGCCAGCAGCCAAGACGGAGGCAAAGAGACCCAGTACTTC.

This clonotype was observed many times. The V and J genes are TRBV27 and TRBJ1-6; D uncertain. V dropped 2 bases and J dropped 7 bases, with 12 bases sitting between them. The length of the CDR3 is 15 residues. Germline V lookup: CDR1 MNHEY, CDR2 SMNVEV (reference sequence). CDR3 DNA sequence: TGTGCCAGCAGTTTAGACTTAGGGTCCAATTCACCCCTCCACTTT. As protein: CASSLDLGSNSPLHF.

On this clonotype: A read error is possible here, since a much larger clone lies one base away. J is TRBJ2-5 and V is TRBV9; 8 nucleotides agree with TRBD1. The CDR3 length is 14 residues. J gave up 5 bases and V 3 bases, and 6 bases lay outside the gene matches. Germline CDR1 SGDLS, CDR2 YYNGEE. CDR3 loop: CASSGCRGLETQYF. CDR3 sequence (DNA): TGTGCCAGCAGCGGATGCAGGGGGCTGGAGACCCAGTACTTC.

The rearrangement joins TRBV27 to TRBJ2-7; 9 bases are shared with TRBD1. CDR3 length equals 18 residues. From germline, CDR1 is MNHEY and CDR2 SMNVEV (reference sequence). The V segment lost 6 bases and the J segment 6 bases; nucleotides outside the gene matches: 21. The CDR3 spells CASREYTAGTGSPIEQYF. CDR3 nucleotides: TGTGCCAGCAGAGAATATACGGCCGGGACAGGGAGCCCTATCGAGCAGTACTTC.

This clonotype was seen more than once but under ten times. The chain recombines TRBV19 with TRBJ1-1, with unresolved D. Per germline, CDR1 LNHDA and CDR2 SQIVND (reference sequence). V was clipped by 4 bases and J by 2 bases, with 17 bases between them. The CDR3 has 16 residues. Here the CDR3 DNA reads TGTGCCAGTAGTACTTCCTTAGGGCGGGCAAACACTGAAGCTTTCTTT. Encoded protein: CASSTSLGRANTEAFF.

This clonotype was counted at least ten times. The chain recombines TRBV20-1 with TRBJ2-7, with 8 positions matching TRBD1. Losses at the gene ends were 4 bases for V and 3 bases for J; bases not matched to a gene: 8. The CDR3 is made up of 14 amino acids. Germline CDR1 is DFQATT and CDR2 is SNEGSKA (reference sequence). The CDR3 loop is CSAIRVGQGYEQYF. The CDR3 DNA sequence: TGCAGTGCTATTAGGGTTGGACAGGGCTACGAGCAGTACTTC.

Worth noting for this clonotype: A read error may be the cause here, since a much bigger clone is one base away. This rearrangement joins TRBV12-3 or TRBV12-4 to TRBJ2-7, with D tentatively TRBD1 (6 bases). CDR3 length equals 14 residues. CDR3 region: CACRGRDNTYEQYF. The CDR3 DNA is TGTGCCTGCAGGGGCCGGGACAATACCTACGAGCAGTACTTC.

This clonotype was counted only a few times. This rearrangement joins TRBV6-2 or TRBV6-3 to TRBJ2-7; D unresolved. The CDR3 runs to 13 residues. Germline-derived CDR1 and CDR2 are MNHEY and SVGEGT. V was clipped by 6 bases and J by 2 bases, with 11 bases between them. The CDR3 coding sequence is TGTGCCAGCAGCGCGTTTGAAACCTACGAGCAGTACTTC. Its protein product is CASSAFETYEQYF.

Ten or more counts support this clonotype. The rearrangement joins TRBV2 to TRBJ2-5; 7 bases map to TRBD2. This CDR3 comprises 14 residues. Trimming took 4 bases from V and 4 from J; bases not matched to a gene: 6. Germline assignment: CDR1 SNHLY and CDR2 FYNNEI. Written as DNA, the CDR3 is TGTGCCAGCAGTGCCCGCGGGAGTGGAGAGACCCAGTACTTC. This gives the protein CASSARGSGETQYF.

This clonotype has at least ten counts. The V gene is TRBV2, the J gene TRBJ2-5; no clear D gene. V lost 3 bases to trimming and J lost 2 bases, with 4 bases between them. The CDR3 consists of 12 residues. Germline V gives CDR1 SNHLY, CDR2 FYNNEI. The CDR3 DNA is TGTGCCAGCAGTGATGAACAAGAGACCCAGTACTTC. Translated: CASSDEQETQYF. Full variable domain (outside the CDR3, taken from reference TRBV2 and TRBJ2-5): EPEVTQTPSHQVTQMGQEVILRCVPISNHLYFYWYRQILGQKVEFLVSFYNNEISEKSEIFDDQFSVERPDGSNFTLKIRSTKLEDSAMYFCASSDEQETQYFGPGTRLLVL.

Comments on this clonotype: A much larger clonotype is one base distant, so this may be a read error. V usage is TRBV6-5 and J usage is TRBJ1-1; tentatively, D is TRBD1 (5 bases). The CDR3 is made up of 16 amino acids. Germline V gene lookup returns CDR1 MNHEY and CDR2 SVGAGI. The CDR3 spells CASSYGAGVPNTEASF. The CDR3 DNA follows: TGTGCCAGCAGTTACGGGGCCGGGGTACCAAACACTGAAGCTTCCTTT.

This clonotype occurred many times. The CDR3, as DNA: TGTGCCATCAGTGACGGGACTAGCGGGAGATCCGGCAACGAGCAGTACTTC. Translating gives CAISDGTSGRSGNEQYF. This chain links TRBV10-3 with TRBJ2-7, with 14 bases identical to TRBD2. Germline V gene lookup returns CDR1 ENHRY and CDR2 SYGVKD. V was pared by 3 bases and J by 5 bases, with 9 bases of the junction left unmatched. The CDR3 has 17 residues.

The chain has TRBV10-3 and TRBJ2-7; D remains unclear. There are 12 residues in the CDR3. The ends were cut back, 6 bases at V and 3 bases at J, with 9 bases in the middle. Germline V gene lookup returns CDR1 ENHRY and CDR2 SYGVKD. The CDR3 coding sequence is TGTGCCATCAGCGCCTCTAACTACGAGCAGTACTTC. Protein sequence: CAISASNYEQYF.

This clonotype was counted many times. J is TRBJ1-4 and V is TRBV20-1; D might be TRBD1 (5 bases). This CDR3 has 13 residues. Germline assignment: CDR1 DFQATT and CDR2 SNEGSKA (reference sequence). V lost 5 bases to trimming and J lost 7 bases, with 14 bases between them. This CDR3 reads CSASVPGPEKLFF. For the CDR3, the DNA is TGCAGTGCTTCAGTACCGGGGCCTGAAAAACTGTTTTTT.

The genes are TRBV27 and TRBJ1-3, with D maybe TRBD1 (5 bases). Germline-derived CDR1 and CDR2 are MNHEY and SMNVEV (reference sequence). V was clipped by 0 bases and J by 3 bases, with 9 bases between them. The CDR3 consists of 15 residues. The chain's CDR3 is CASSLSGANGNTIYF. CDR3 DNA: TGTGCCAGCAGTTTATCCGGGGCTAATGGAAACACCATATATTTT.

A few counts support this clonotype. V is TRBV3-1 and J is TRBJ2-4; 8 bases are a match to TRBD1. CDR1 LGHDT and CDR2 YNNKEL come from the germline V gene (reference sequence). The CDR3 loop spans 17 amino acids. The trim removed 4 bases at V and 1 base at J, leaving 9 bases unmatched. CDR3 protein: CASSRGTGGGAKNIQYF. DNA of the CDR3: TGTGCCAGCAGCCGGGGGACAGGCGGTGGGGCCAAAAACATTCAGTACTTC.

V and J are TRBV7-6 and TRBJ1-3; no definite D call. Trimming removed 5 bases from V and 2 bases from J, with 22 bases in between. The CDR3 sequence is 18 residues long. The germline CDR1 and CDR2 sequences are SGHVS and FNYEAQ. As DNA, the CDR3 is TGTGCCAGCAGCCCCTGGGCCTCAGAAACCGCCGCTGGAAACACCATATATTTT. Its translation: CASSPWASETAAGNTIYF.

The J gene is TRBJ2-7, the V gene TRBV19, with D tentatively TRBD2 (5 bases). CDR3 size: 14 residues. Germline-derived CDR1 and CDR2 are LNHDA and SQIVND (reference sequence). Trimming stripped 7 bases from V and 0 bases from J, with 13 bases between. Here the CDR3 DNA reads TGTGCCAGTAATCCCGGACTGAGCTCCTACGAGCAGTACTTC. This codes for CASNPGLSSYEQYF.

This clonotype was found many times. The V gene is TRBV12-3 or TRBV12-4, the J gene TRBJ1-6; tentatively, D is TRBD1 (6 bases). Trimming took off 8 bases at V and 9 bases at J, with 14 bases between the two ends. The CDR3 has 13 amino acids. The CDR3, as DNA: TGTGCCAGCCGGGACCAAGGGGGTTCACCCCTCCACTTT. Its translation: CASRDQGGSPLHF.